The 27 T cell receptor beta chains in this list originate from one sample, sequenced in a study of cytomegalovirus exposure and HLA in healthy donors. Vbeta (60) and Jbeta (13) primers were used in the PCR. The protocol was immunoSEQ multiplex PCR, while the TCRdb copy is restricted to in-frame clones and leaves out a portion. The sample contains about 130,000 clones, around 70% of which appear only once. The material sequenced was PBMCs. The receptors stem from a male donor in good health and CMV-seronegative.

The rearrangement joins TRBV18 to TRBJ2-7; the D is unclear. V was pared by 2 bases and J by 1 base, with 9 bases between. The CDR3 consists of 14 residues. Germline CDR1 and CDR2: KGHSH and LQKENI. CDR3 sequence reads: CASSPMAGSYEQYF. The CDR3 region has the DNA TGTGCCAGCTCACCAATGGCAGGATCCTACGAGCAGTACTTC.

This rearrangement joins TRBV6-5 to TRBJ2-3, with a tentative D call TRBD2 (5 bases). The CDR3 covers 14 residues. The ends were cut back, 6 bases at V and 0 bases at J, with 10 bases in the middle. CDR1 MNHEY and CDR2 SVGAGI come from the germline V gene. CDR3 loop: CASSLATSTDTQYF. DNA for the CDR3: TGTGCCAGCAGCTTAGCGACCAGCACAGATACGCAGTATTTT.

The chain recombines TRBV11-1 with TRBJ2-7; 8 bases line up with TRBD2. Trimming at V came to 5 bases and at J to 7 bases, leaving 4 bases not matched to a gene. The CDR3 is 12 residues long. CDR1 and CDR2 from the germline V gene are SGHAT and FQDESV (reference sequence). CDR3 sequence reads: CASSRGGLEQYF. CDR3 nucleotides: TGTGCCAGCAGCCGGGGGGGTTTGGAGCAGTACTTC.

V usage is TRBV6-6 and J usage is TRBJ2-3; weak D call: TRBD1 (5 bases). The V end was cut by 5 bases, the J end by 4 bases, with 16 bases between. The germline CDR1 and CDR2 sequences are MNHNY and SVGAGI (reference sequence). CDR3 length: 15 amino acids. CDR3 bases: TGTGCCAGCAGTCCCCAGGGCAGTAGGGCAGATACGCAGTATTTT. This sequence encodes CASSPQGSRADTQYF.

This sequence joins TRBV28 and TRBJ1-5, with D perhaps matching TRBD1 (6 bases). Germline V gene data show CDR1 as MDHEN and CDR2 as SYDVKM. With 6 bases removed from V and 2 bases from J, the gap between germline ends came to 17 bases. The CDR3 runs to 16 residues. The CDR3 is CASRGTGKWGNQPQHF. CDR3 DNA sequence: TGTGCCAGCAGGGGAACAGGGAAGTGGGGCAATCAGCCCCAGCATTTT.

This chain connects TRBV4-1 to TRBJ1-1; D gene unclear. V lost 1 base to trimming and J lost 0 bases, with 9 bases between them. CDR1 and CDR2 (germline): MGHRA, YSYEKL. This CDR3 region has 15 residues. The DNA of the CDR3 is TGCGCCAGCAGCCAAGTTAACAATATGAACACTGAAGCTTTCTTT. Translating it yields CASSQVNNMNTEAFF.

The chain employs TRBV6-4 and TRBJ1-6; TRBD1 matches 7 bases. Germline V gene sequence: CDR1 MRHNA, CDR2 SNTAGT. V lost 2 bases to trimming and J lost 0 bases; unmatched junction nucleotides: 4. This CDR3 contains 17 residues. CDR3 loop: CASSDTDRVSYNSPLHF. For the CDR3, the DNA is TGTGCCAGCAGTGACACTGACAGGGTCTCCTATAATTCACCCCTCCACTTT.

The chain joins TRBV2 to TRBJ1-2, with 8 bases matching TRBD1. V dropped 6 bases and J dropped 5; count of bases not matched to a gene: 11. Looked up from germline, CDR1 is SNHLY and CDR2 is FYNNEI. The CDR3 spans 15 residues. CDR3 nucleotides: TGTGCCAGCAGCGGGGTTCAGGGGGCTGATTATGGCTACACCTTC. It specifies CASSGVQGADYGYTF. Looking up the rest from reference TRBV2 and TRBJ1-2 gives the full variable domain: EPEVTQTPSHQVTQMGQEVILRCVPISNHLYFYWYRQILGQKVEFLVSFYNNEISEKSEIFDDQFSVERPDGSNFTLKIRSTKLEDSAMYFCASSGVQGADYGYTFGSGTRLTVV.

This chain joins TRBV4-2 and TRBJ1-2; 8 nucleotides align to TRBD1. The CDR3 covers 14 residues. Germline V lookup: CDR1 LGHNA, CDR2 YNFKEQ. J lost 4 bases, V lost 1 base, and 2 bases had no gene match. Here the CDR3 reads CASSQGTGTYGYTF. DNA of the CDR3: TGTGCCAGCAGCCAAGGGACAGGGACCTATGGCTACACCTTC.

This chain links TRBV11-2 with TRBJ2-7; possible D gene TRBD1, 6 bases. Germline lookup yields CDR1 SGHAT and CDR2 FQNNGV. Trimming left V 0 bases short and J 0 bases short, with 9 bases between. This CDR3 has 15 amino acids. CDR3 nucleotides: TGTGCCAGCAGCTTAGAGGGGACACACTCCTACGAGCAGTACTTC. Translating gives CASSLEGTHSYEQYF.

The chain links TRBV7-8 to TRBJ1-3; D gene uncertain. This CDR3 contains 13 residues. Germline V gives CDR1 SGHVS, CDR2 FQNEAQ. V lost 4 bases and J 4 bases, leaving 8 bases between the germline ends. The CDR3 loop is CASSSKQGNTIYF. In nucleotides, the CDR3 is TGTGCCAGCAGCTCAAAACAGGGAAACACCATATATTTT.

This clone has a handful of counts. The V gene is TRBV28, the J gene TRBJ1-2, with 9 nucleotides matching TRBD1. Germline V gives CDR1 MDHEN, CDR2 SYDVKM. J lost 8 bases, V lost 4 bases, and 5 bases had no gene match. The CDR3 consists of 13 residues. The CDR3 loop reads CASSWDRDWGYTF. The CDR3 DNA reads TGTGCCAGCAGTTGGGACAGGGACTGGGGCTACACCTTC.

The chain couples TRBV7-6 to TRBJ1-5; TRBD1 is a possible D gene (5 bases). The CDR3 runs to 16 residues. Trimming left V 0 bases short and J 2 bases short, with 11 bases between. Germline CDR1 reads SGHVS; CDR2 reads FNYEAQ. For the CDR3, the DNA is TGTGCCAGCAGCTTAGCGGGGGGAGATGGCAATCAGCCCCAGCATTTT. Translation: CASSLAGGDGNQPQHF.

The chain has TRBV15 and TRBJ2-7, with D unclear. The ends were cut back, 0 bases at V and 7 bases at J, with 13 bases in the middle. The CDR3 totals 14 residues. Germline V gene lookup returns CDR1 LNHNV and CDR2 YYDKDF (reference sequence). The CDR3 DNA reads as TGTGCCACCAGCAGAGATCGGTCCGCCTTGGAGCAGTACTTC. Translation: CATSRDRSALEQYF.

The chain couples TRBV9 to TRBJ2-3; D not certain. Germline CDR1 SGDLS, CDR2 YYNGEE. The CDR3 runs to 15 residues. V lost 2 bases and J lost 0, with 10 bases in between. The CDR3 region has the DNA TGTGCCAGCAGCGTTGGAATAGCTAGCACAGATACGCAGTATTTT. Amino acid sequence: CASSVGIASTDTQYF.

The chain uses TRBV30 and TRBJ2-7; possibly TRBD2 for D (6 bases). CDR1 and CDR2 from the germline V gene are GTSNPN and SVGIG (reference sequence). This CDR3 is 13 amino acids long. Trimming stripped 3 bases from V and 5 bases from J, with 14 bases between. CDR3 region: CAWRAGRVNEQYF. Written as DNA, the CDR3 is TGTGCCTGGAGAGCGGGTCGAGTCAACGAGCAGTACTTC.

This chain uses TRBV5-1 with TRBJ1-6, with 9 bases aligning to TRBD1. In germline, CDR1 is SGHRS, CDR2 YFSETQ. V shed 1 base and J 10 bases; nucleotides not matched to a gene: 9. This CDR3 is 16 amino acids long. Here the CDR3 reads CASSLTSGTGNSPLHF. The DNA for the CDR3 is TGCGCCAGCAGCTTGACGTCCGGGACAGGGAACTCACCCCTCCACTTT.

This clone was counted a few times. The rearrangement joins TRBV19 to TRBJ1-4; D remains ambiguous. V lost 4 bases, J lost 4 bases, and 16 bases lay in between. CDR3 length: 16 amino acids. CDR1 and CDR2 (germline): LNHDA, SQIVND (reference sequence). The CDR3 bases are TGTGCCAGTAGTACGCCGGGAAGAGGGTTTAATGAAAAACTGTTTTTT. This encodes CASSTPGRGFNEKLFF. Full variable domain (outside the CDR3, taken from reference TRBV19 and TRBJ1-4): DGGITQSPKYLFRKEGQNVTLSCEQNLNHDAMYWYRQDPGQGLRLIYYSQIVNDFQKGDIAEGYSVSREKKESFPLTVTSAQKNPTAFYLCASSTPGRGFNEKLFFGSGTQLSVL.

CDR3 DNA sequence: TGTGCCAGCAATTCCCTGGGAGGCACCGCCCCAGGCTACACCTTC. It yields the protein CASNSLGGTAPGYTF. V gene TRBV2 combines with J gene TRBJ1-2, with no clear D. Per the germline V gene, CDR1 is SNHLY and CDR2 is FYNNEI. This CDR3 comprises 15 residues. V shed 7 bases and J shed 8 bases, with 23 bases lying between them.

This chain links TRBV6-6 with TRBJ1-5; 8 nucleotides match TRBD1. The CDR3 runs 15 residues. V was clipped by 5 bases and J by 9 bases; unmatched bases: 12. CDR1 is MNHNY, CDR2 SVGAGI, per germline (reference sequence). The CDR3 DNA reads as TGTGCCAGCAGTGTAGTGGACAGGGCTCCGGTGCCCCAGCATTTT. Translating it yields CASSVVDRAPVPQHF.

This clone appeared a few times. The J gene is TRBJ1-2, the V gene TRBV30, with 9 bases identical to TRBD1. The CDR3 runs to 15 residues. V gave up 2 bases and J gave up 8 bases; unmatched junction bases: 12. The germline V gene encodes CDR1 GTSNPN and CDR2 SVGIG (reference sequence). The CDR3 reads CAWSRPGTGTRGYTF. CDR3 DNA: TGTGCCTGGAGTAGACCCGGGACAGGGACGCGGGGCTACACCTTC. The full variable domain, rest sourced from reference TRBV30 and TRBJ1-2, is SQTIHQWPATLVQPVGSPLSLECTVEGTSNPNLYWYRQAAGRGLQLLFYSVGIGQISSEVPQNLSASRPQDRQFILSSKKLLLSDSGFYLCAWSRPGTGTRGYTFGSGTRLTVV.

A few counts support this clone. V and J are TRBV15 and TRBJ1-1; 8 bases map to TRBD1. V was clipped by 2 bases and J by 4 bases; unmatched bases: 15. The CDR3 totals 18 residues. Germline CDR1 reads LNHNV; CDR2 reads YYDKDF (reference sequence). The CDR3 reads CATSRLGKITGGGTEAFF. The CDR3 nucleotides are TGTGCCACCAGCAGACTCGGGAAAATTACAGGGGGGGGCACTGAAGCTTTCTTT.

This clone was counted only a few times. The chain has TRBV7-2 and TRBJ1-4, with TRBD1 matching over 7 bases. Per germline, CDR1 SGHTA and CDR2 FQGNSA. V was pared by 1 base and J by 8 bases, with 10 bases of the junction left unmatched. The CDR3 consists of 16 residues. As DNA, the CDR3 is TGTGCCAGCAGCTTAGAGGGGTACAGGGGTGGGGAAAAACTGTTTTTT. Translating gives CASSLEGYRGGEKLFF.

This clone showed up just a few times. The V and J genes are TRBV5-1 and TRBJ2-1; D perhaps matches TRBD2 (6 bases). The CDR3 contains 15 residues. The V gene lost 7 bases and the J gene lost 8 bases, with 22 bases spanning the gap. CDR1 is SGHRS, CDR2 YFSETQ, per germline. The CDR3 DNA reads as TGCGCCAGCCGTTTAAGGGACTGGGCCACGGATGAGCAGTTCTTC. The encoded protein is CASRLRDWATDEQFF. Based on the CDR3 plus reference TRBV5-1 and TRBJ2-1, the full variable domain is KAGVTQTPRYLIKTRGQQVTLSCSPISGHRSVSWYQQTPGQGLQFLFEYFSETQRNKGNFPGRFSGRQFSNSRSEMNVSTLELGDSALYLCASRLRDWATDEQFFGPGTRLTVL.

This chain joins TRBV6-5 and TRBJ1-4; D unclear. Germline loops: CDR1 MNHEY, CDR2 SVGAGI. Trimming pared 6 bases from V and 4 bases from J, leaving 12 bases between. This CDR3 has 14 amino acids. CDR3 sequence reads: CASRLTGFNEKLFF. DNA for the CDR3: TGTGCCAGCAGGTTGACGGGGTTTAATGAAAAACTGTTTTTT.

This chain joins TRBV4-1 and TRBJ1-6; tentative D call: TRBD1 (6 bases). Trimming removed 0 bases at V and 8 bases at J, with 11 bases between. This CDR3 region has 15 residues. Germline V gene lookup returns CDR1 MGHRA and CDR2 YSYEKL. CDR3: CASSQEDRMYSPLHF. The CDR3, as DNA: TGCGCCAGCAGCCAAGAAGACAGGATGTATTCACCCCTCCACTTT.

The genes are TRBV9 and TRBJ1-3, with 7 nucleotides matching TRBD1. V dropped 4 bases and J dropped 0; count of bases not matched to a gene: 7. The CDR3 length is 16 residues. The germline V gene has CDR1 SGDLS and CDR2 YYNGEE. The CDR3 nucleotides are TGTGCCAGCAGCTCACTGGGACAGCACTCTGGAAACACCATATATTTT. Encoded protein: CASSSLGQHSGNTIYF.